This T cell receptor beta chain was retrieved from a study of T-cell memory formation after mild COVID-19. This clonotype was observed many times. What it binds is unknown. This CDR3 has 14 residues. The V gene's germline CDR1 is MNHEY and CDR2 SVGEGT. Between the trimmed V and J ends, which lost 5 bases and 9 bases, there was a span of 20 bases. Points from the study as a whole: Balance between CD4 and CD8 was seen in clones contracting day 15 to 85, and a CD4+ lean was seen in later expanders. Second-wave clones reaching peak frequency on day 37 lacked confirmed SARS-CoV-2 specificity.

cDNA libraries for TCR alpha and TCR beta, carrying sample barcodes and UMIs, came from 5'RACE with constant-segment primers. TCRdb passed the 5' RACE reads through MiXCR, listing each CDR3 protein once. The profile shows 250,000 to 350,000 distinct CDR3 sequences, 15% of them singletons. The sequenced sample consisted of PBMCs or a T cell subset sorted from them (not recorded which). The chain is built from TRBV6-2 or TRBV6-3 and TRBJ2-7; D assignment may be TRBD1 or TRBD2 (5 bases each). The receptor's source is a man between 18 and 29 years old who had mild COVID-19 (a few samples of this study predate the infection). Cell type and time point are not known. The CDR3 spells CASSLRRDRLGQYF. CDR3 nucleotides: TGTGCCAGCAGTCTCCGCCGGGACCGCCTGGGGCAGTACTTC.